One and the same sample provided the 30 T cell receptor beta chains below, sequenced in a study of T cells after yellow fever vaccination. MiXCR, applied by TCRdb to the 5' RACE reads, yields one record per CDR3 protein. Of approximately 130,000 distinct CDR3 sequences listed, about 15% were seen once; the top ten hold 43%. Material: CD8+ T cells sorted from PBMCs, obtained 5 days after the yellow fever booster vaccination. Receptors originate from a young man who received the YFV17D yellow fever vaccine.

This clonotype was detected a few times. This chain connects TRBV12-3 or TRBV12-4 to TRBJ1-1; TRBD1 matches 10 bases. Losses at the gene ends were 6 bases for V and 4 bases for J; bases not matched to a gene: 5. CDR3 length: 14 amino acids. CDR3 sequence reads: CASSAGTGVTEAFF. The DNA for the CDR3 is TGTGCCAGCAGCGCCGGGACAGGGGTCACTGAAGCTTTCTTT.

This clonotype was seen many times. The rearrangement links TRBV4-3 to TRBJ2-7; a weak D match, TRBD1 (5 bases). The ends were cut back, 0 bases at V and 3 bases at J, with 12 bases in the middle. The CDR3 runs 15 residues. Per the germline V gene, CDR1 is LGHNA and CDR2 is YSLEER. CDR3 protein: CASSQDQGSGYEQYF. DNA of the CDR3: TGCGCCAGCAGCCAAGATCAGGGATCGGGCTACGAGCAGTACTTC.

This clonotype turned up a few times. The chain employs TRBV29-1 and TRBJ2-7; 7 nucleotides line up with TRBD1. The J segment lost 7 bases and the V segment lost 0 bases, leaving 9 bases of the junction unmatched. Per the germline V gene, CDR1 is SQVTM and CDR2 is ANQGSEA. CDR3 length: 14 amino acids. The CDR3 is CSVEDWQGDGEQYF. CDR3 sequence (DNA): TGCAGCGTTGAAGACTGGCAGGGGGATGGTGAGCAGTACTTC.

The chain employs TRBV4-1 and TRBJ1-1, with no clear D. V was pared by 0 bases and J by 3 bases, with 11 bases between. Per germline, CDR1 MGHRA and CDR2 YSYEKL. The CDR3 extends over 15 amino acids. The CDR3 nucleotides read TGCGCCAGCAGCCAAGACGTAGCAAGGGACACTGAAGCTTTCTTT. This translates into CASSQDVARDTEAFF.

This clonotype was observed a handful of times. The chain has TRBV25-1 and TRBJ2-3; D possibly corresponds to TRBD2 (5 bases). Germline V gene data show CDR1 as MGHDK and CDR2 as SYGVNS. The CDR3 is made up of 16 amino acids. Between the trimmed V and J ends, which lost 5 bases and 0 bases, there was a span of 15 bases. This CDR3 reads CASSPWTGLSTDTQYF. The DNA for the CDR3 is TGTGCCAGCAGTCCCTGGACTGGCCTTAGCACAGATACGCAGTATTTT.

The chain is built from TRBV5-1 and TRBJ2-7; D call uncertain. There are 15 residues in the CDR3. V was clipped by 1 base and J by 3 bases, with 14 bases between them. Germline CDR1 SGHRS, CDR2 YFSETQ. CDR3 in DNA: TGCGCCAGCAGCTTGAGTGGAGTACCTCTCTACGAGCAGTACTTC. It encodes CASSLSGVPLYEQYF.

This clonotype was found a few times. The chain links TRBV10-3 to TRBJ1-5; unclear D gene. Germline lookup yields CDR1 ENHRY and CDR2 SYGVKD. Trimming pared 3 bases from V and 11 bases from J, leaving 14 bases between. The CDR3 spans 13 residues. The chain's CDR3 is CAISESQPGAQHF. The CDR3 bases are TGTGCCATCAGTGAATCACAGCCCGGGGCCCAGCATTTT.

The CDR3 here is CSVKDRGDMNTEAFF. CDR3 bases: TGCAGCGTCAAGGACAGGGGCGATATGAACACTGAAGCTTTCTTT. The chain joins TRBV29-1 to TRBJ1-1; 9 bases are a match to TRBD1. The V gene end was trimmed by 6 bases and the J gene end by 0 bases; junction bases not matched to a gene: 8. In germline, CDR1 is SQVTM, CDR2 ANQGSEA. The CDR3 covers 15 residues.

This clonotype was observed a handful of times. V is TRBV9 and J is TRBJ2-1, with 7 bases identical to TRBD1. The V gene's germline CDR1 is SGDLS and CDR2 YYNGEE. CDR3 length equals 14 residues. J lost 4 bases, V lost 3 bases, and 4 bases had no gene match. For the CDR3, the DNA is TGTGCCAGCAGCGGGGGGACAGTTTACAATGAGCAGTTCTTC. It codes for CASSGGTVYNEQFF.

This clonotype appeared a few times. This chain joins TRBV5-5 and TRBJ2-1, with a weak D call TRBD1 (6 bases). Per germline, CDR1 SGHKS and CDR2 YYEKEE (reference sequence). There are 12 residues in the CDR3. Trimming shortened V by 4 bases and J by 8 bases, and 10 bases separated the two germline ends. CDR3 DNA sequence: TGTGCCAGCAGCCGTACAGGGTATGAGCAGTTCTTC. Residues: CASSRTGYEQFF.

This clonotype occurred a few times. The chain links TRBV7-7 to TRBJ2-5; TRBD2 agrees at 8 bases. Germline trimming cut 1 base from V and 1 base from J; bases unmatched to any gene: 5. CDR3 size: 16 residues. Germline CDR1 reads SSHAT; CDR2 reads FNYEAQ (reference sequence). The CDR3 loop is CASSLGIAGIQETQYF. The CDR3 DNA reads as TGTGCCAGCAGCTTAGGAATAGCGGGGATCCAAGAGACCCAGTACTTC.

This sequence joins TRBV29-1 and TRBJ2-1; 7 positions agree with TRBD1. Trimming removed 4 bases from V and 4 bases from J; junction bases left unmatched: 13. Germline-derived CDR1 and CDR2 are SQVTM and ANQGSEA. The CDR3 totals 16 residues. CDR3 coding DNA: TGCAGCGTTGCCCAGGGTGTGGGACAGCCGTACAATGAGCAGTTCTTC. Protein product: CSVAQGVGQPYNEQFF.

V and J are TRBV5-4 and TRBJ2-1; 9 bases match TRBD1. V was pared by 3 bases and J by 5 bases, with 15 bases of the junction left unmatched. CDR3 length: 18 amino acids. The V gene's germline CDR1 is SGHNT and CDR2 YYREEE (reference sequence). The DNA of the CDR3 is TGTGCCAGCAGCTCCAAGTTAAGCGGACAGGGGTTAAACAATGAGCAGTTCTTC. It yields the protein CASSSKLSGQGLNNEQFF.

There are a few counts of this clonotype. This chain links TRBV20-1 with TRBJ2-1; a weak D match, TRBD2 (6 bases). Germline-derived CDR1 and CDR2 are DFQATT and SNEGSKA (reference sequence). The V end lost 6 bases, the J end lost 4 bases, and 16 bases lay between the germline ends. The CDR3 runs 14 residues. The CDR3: CSARRLAFYNEQFF. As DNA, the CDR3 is TGCAGTGCCAGAAGGCTAGCGTTTTACAATGAGCAGTTCTTC.

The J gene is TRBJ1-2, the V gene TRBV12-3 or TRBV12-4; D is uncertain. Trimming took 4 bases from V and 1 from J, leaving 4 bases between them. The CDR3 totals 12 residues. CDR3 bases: TGTGCCAGCAGTTATAGTAACTATGGCTACACCTTC. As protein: CASSYSNYGYTF.

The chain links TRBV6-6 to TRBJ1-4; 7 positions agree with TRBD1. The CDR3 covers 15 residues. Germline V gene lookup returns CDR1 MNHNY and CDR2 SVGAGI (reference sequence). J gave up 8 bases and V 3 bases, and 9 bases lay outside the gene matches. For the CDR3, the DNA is TGTGCCAGCAGTTATGTAGACAGGGCGGACGAAAAACTGTTTTTT. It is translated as CASSYVDRADEKLFF.

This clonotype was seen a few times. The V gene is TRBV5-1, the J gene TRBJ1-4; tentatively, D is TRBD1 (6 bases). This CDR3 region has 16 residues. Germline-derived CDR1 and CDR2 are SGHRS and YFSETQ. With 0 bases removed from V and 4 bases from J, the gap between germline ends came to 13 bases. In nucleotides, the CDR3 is TGCGCCAGCAGCTTGGCGGACGGGGGCTTTAATGAAAAACTGTTTTTT. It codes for CASSLADGGFNEKLFF.

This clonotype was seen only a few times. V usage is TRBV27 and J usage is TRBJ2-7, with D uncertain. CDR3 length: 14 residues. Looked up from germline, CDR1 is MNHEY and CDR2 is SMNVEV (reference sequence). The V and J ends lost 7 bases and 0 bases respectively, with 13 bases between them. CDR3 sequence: CASKVVAISYEQYV. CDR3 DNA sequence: TGTGCCAGCAAAGTCGTAGCTATCTCCTACGAGCAGTACGTC.

Here the CDR3 DNA reads TGCGCCAGCAGCCGGAACAGGGGGAACACTGAAGCTTTCTTT. The encoded protein is CASSRNRGNTEAFF. The chain is built from TRBV4-1 and TRBJ1-1; the match to TRBD1 covers 7 bases. V lost 4 bases, J lost 1 base, and 3 bases stayed unmatched. This CDR3 spans 14 amino acids. Germline CDR1 is MGHRA and CDR2 is YSYEKL.

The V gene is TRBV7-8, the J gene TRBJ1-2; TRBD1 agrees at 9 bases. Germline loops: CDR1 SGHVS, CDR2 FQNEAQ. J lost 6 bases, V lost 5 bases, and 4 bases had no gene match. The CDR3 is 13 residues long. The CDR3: CASSTRTGDGYTF. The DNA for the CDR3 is TGTGCCAGCAGCACCCGGACAGGGGATGGCTACACCTTC.

CDR3 loop: CASSPAGTTNEKLFF. For the CDR3, the DNA is TGCGCCAGCAGCCCGGCCGGGACAACTAATGAAAAACTGTTTTTT. The chain links TRBV4-3 to TRBJ1-4; no clear D gene. CDR1 is LGHNA, CDR2 YSLEER, per germline. V dropped 4 bases and J dropped 0 bases, with 9 bases sitting between them. The CDR3 is made up of 15 amino acids.

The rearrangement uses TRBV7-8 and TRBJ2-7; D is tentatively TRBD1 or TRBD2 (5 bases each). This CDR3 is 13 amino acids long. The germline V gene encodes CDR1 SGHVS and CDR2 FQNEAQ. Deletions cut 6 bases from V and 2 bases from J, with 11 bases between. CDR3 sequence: CASRGPNTYEQYF. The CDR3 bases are TGTGCCAGCAGGGGACCTAATACCTACGAGCAGTACTTC.

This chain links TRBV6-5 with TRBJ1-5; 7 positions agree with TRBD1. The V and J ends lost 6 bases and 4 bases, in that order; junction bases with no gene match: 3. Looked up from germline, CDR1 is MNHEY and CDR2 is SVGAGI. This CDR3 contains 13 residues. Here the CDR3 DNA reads TGTGCCAGCAGGGGGACAGCGAATCAGCCCCAGCATTTT. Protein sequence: CASRGTANQPQHF.

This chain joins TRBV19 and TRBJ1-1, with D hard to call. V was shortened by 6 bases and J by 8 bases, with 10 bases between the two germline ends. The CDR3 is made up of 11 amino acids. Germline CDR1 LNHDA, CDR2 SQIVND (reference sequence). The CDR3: CASRRGREAFF. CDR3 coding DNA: TGTGCCAGTAGGAGAGGACGGGAAGCTTTCTTT. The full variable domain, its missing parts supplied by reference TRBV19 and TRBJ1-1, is DGGITQSPKYLFRKEGQNVTLSCEQNLNHDAMYWYRQDPGQGLRLIYYSQIVNDFQKGDIAEGYSVSREKKESFPLTVTSAQKNPTAFYLCASRRGREAFFGQGTRLTVV.

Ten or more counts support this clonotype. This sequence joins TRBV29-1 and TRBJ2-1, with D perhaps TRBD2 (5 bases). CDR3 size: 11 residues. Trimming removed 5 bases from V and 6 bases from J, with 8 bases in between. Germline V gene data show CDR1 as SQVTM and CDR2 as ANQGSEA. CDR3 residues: CSVSGVNEQFF. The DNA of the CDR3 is TGCAGCGTTTCCGGGGTCAATGAGCAGTTCTTC.

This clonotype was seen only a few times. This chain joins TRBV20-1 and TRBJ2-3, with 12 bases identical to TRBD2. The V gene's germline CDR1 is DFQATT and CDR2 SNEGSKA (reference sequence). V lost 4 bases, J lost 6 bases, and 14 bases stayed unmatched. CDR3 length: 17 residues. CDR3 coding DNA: TGCAGTGCTACTAGGACTAGCGGGGACCGCCCGGGGGATACGCAGTATTTT. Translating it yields CSATRTSGDRPGDTQYF.

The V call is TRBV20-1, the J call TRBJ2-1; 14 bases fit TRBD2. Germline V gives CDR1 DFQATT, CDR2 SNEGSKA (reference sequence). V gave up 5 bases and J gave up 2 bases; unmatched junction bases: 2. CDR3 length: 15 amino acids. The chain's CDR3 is CSARLAGGTYNEQFF. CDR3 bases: TGCAGTGCTCGACTAGCGGGGGGGACCTACAATGAGCAGTTCTTC.

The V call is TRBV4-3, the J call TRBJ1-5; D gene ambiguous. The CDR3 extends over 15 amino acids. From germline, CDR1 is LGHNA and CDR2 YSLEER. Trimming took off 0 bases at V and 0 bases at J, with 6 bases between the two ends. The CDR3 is CASSQDHSSNQPQHF. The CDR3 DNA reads TGCGCCAGCAGCCAAGACCACAGTAGCAATCAGCCCCAGCATTTT.

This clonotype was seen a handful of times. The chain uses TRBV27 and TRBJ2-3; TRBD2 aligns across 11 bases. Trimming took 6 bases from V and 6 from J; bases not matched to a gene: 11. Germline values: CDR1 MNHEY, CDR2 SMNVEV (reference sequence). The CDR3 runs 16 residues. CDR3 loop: CASRPIAGGLSDTQYF. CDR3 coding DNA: TGTGCCAGCAGACCCATAGCGGGGGGGCTATCCGATACGCAGTATTTT.

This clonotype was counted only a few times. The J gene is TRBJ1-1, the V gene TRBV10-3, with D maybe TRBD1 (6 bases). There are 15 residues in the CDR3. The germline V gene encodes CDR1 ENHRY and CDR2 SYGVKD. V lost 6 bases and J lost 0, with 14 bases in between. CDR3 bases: TGTGCCATCAGCCTCGGGACACACTTGAACACTGAAGCTTTCTTT. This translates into CAISLGTHLNTEAFF.